The clone carrying this TCR beta chain was observed a few times. What it binds is not known. These data come from a study of identical twins. Notes on the study in general: Clonotypes of the beta chain that were abundant in cord blood carried fewer insertions (memory repertoires showed none). The degree of excess twin sharing was weaker in beta out-of-frame sequences. For out-of-frame alpha sequences shared by twins, low generation probability was in excess.

With V trimmed by 8 bases and J by 9 bases, 6 bases remained unmatched. Looked up from germline, CDR1 is GTSNPN and CDR2 is SVGIG (reference sequence). The CDR3 is made up of 11 amino acids. Using its own MiXCR run on the 5' RACE reads, TCRdb lists one record per CDR3 protein. The table lists about 460,000 distinct CDR3 sequences, 14% of them singletons. This same sample was also part of a study on yellow fever vaccine responses in identical twins.

The chain has TRBV30 and TRBJ2-1; TRBD1 matches at 8 bases. This receptor was obtained from a woman aged 18-29 years in good health. The source material was CD4+ T cells sorted from blood. The chain's CDR3 is CARTGGGEQFF. As DNA, the CDR3 is TGTGCCAGAACAGGGGGAGGTGAGCAGTTCTTC.